The 5 T cell receptor beta chains below were found in one sample sequenced in a study of T cell responses to AZD1222 COVID-19 vaccine. Clones were sequenced by immunoSEQ multiplex PCR, and TCRdb holds only the in-frame ones, with some missing. Of some 96,000 clones in the sample, about nine tenths were seen once. This specimen consisted of peripheral blood, obtained on day 0 of AZD1222 vaccination. These receptors all stem from an adult in good health.

This chain links TRBV2 with TRBJ1-5, with a tentative D call TRBD1 (5 bases). V was cut by 6 bases and J by 1 base, with 13 bases left in between. Germline assignment: CDR1 SNHLY and CDR2 FYNNEI. The CDR3 is 15 residues long. The CDR3 DNA reads TGTGCCAGCAGGGTCAGAGGGGCGAGCAATCAGCCCCAGCATTTT. Amino acid sequence: CASRVRGASNQPQHF.

This clone turned up a few times. The rearrangement uses TRBV20-1 and TRBJ2-3; D remains ambiguous. The germline V gene has CDR1 DFQATT and CDR2 SNEGSKA (reference sequence). The CDR3 has 15 residues. V was trimmed by 3 bases and J by 0 bases, leaving 13 bases between them. The CDR3 DNA sequence: TGCAGTGCTAGTGATAGCCTGAGGAGCACAGATACGCAGTATTTT. This codes for CSASDSLRSTDTQYF.

The chain employs TRBV28 and TRBJ2-7; TRBD1 matches at 7 bases. J gave up 9 bases and V 4 bases, and 6 bases lay outside the gene matches. The CDR3 runs 12 residues. The germline gives CDR1 MDHEN, CDR2 SYDVKM. CDR3: CASSSGQAGQYF. The CDR3 DNA reads as TGTGCCAGCAGTTCCGGACAGGCGGGGCAGTACTTC.

The chain uses TRBV5-1 and TRBJ1-6; 9 bases map to TRBD1. Germline V gene sequence: CDR1 SGHRS, CDR2 YFSETQ. This CDR3 has 15 residues. V shed 3 bases, J shed 8 bases, and the junction held 6 bases outside the gene matches. The CDR3 loop reads CASSSRTGVDSPLHF. Written as DNA, the CDR3 is TGCGCCAGCAGCTCAAGGACAGGGGTAGATTCACCCCTCCACTTT.

This rearrangement joins TRBV29-1 to TRBJ2-1; D gene unclear. The germline V gene has CDR1 SQVTM and CDR2 ANQGSEA. The CDR3 totals 12 residues. The V end lost 1 base, the J end lost 7 bases, and 8 bases lay between the germline ends. CDR3 nucleotides: TGCAGCGTTGAAGGCGACGCGAATGAGCAGTTCTTC. Protein sequence: CSVEGDANEQFF.